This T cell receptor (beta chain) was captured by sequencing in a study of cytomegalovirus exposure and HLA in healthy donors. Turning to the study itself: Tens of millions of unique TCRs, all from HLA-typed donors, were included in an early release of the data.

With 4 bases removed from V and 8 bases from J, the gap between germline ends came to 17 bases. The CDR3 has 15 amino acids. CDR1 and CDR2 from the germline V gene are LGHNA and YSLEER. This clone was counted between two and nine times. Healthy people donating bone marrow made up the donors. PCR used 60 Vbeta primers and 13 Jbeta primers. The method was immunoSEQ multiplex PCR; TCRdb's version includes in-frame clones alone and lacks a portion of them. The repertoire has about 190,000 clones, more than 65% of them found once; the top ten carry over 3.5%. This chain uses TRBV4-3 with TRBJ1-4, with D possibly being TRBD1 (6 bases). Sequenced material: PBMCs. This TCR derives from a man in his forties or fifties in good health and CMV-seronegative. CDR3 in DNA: TGCGCCAGCAGCCGGACCCGGGACACTCTAGAAAAACTGTTTTTT. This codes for CASSRTRDTLEKLFF.